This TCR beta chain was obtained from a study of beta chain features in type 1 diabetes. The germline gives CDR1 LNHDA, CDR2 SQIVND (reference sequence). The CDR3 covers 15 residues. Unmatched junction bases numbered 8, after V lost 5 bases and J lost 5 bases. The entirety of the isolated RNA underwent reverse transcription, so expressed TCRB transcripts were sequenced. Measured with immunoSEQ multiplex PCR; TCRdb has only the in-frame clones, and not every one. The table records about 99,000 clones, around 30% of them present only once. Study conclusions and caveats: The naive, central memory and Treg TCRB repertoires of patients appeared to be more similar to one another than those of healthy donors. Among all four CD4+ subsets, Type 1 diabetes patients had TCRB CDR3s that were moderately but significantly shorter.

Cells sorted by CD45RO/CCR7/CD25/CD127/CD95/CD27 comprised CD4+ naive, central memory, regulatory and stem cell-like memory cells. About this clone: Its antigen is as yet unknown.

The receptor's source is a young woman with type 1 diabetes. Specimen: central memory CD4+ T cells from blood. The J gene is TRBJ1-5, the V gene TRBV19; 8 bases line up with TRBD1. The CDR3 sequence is CASSRTGLGDQPQHF. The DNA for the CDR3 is TGTGCCAGTAGTCGGACAGGGCTAGGGGATCAGCCCCAGCATTTT.